What follows is one TCR beta chain and its context. The antigen remains unidentified. The sample belongs to a study of lymphopenia after photon versus proton radiotherapy. Broader study findings: Authors raise, but do not show, better survival with proton therapy.

Measured with immunoSEQ multiplex PCR; TCRdb has only the in-frame clones, and not every one. The sample contains about 53,000 clones, around four fifths of which appear only once. This CDR3 is built from 13 residues. Trimming shortened V by 5 bases and J by 3 bases, and 10 bases separated the two germline ends. From germline, CDR1 is MNHNY and CDR2 SVGAGI (reference sequence). The starting material was peripheral blood, obtained from a patient treated with photon-based radiotherapy. The chain employs TRBV6-6 and TRBJ1-1; possibly TRBD1 for D (6 bases). This receptor was obtained from a man in his forties or fifties with gastric cancer. The CDR3 loop is CASSAAGDTEAFF. The CDR3 DNA reads TGTGCCAGCAGTGCTGCAGGGGACACTGAAGCTTTCTTT.